Sequencing of this TCR beta chain was carried out in a study of cytomegalovirus exposure and HLA in healthy donors. Whole-study results and caveats: Associated with cytomegalovirus, according to the listing, were around 170 TCR beta chains. Productive rates of about 87% or about 30% were seen for most TCR beta V segments in an earlier analysis. In a later analysis, HLA-associated TCR beta chains were more clonally expanded than equally common others. Specific recognition of CMV antigens was confirmed in vitro for a few chains (all CMV-associated).

PCR amplification relied on 60 Vbeta primers (plus 13 Jbeta primers). Method: immunoSEQ multiplex PCR; TCRdb's copy keeps in-frame clones and lacks some. Among 100,000 to 150,000 clones listed, about 70% were seen once. CDR1 is SNHLY, CDR2 FYNNEI, per germline. This CDR3 has 14 residues. V lost 6 bases and J 7 bases, leaving 16 bases between the germline ends. Details on this clone: Its antigen is still unknown.

The sequencing sample was made of PBMCs. V gene TRBV2 combines with J gene TRBJ1-5; the D gene is possibly TRBD1 (6 bases). The sequence was obtained from a woman aged 35 to 49 in good health and CMV-seronegative. The CDR3 is CASSERTRGQPQHF. CDR3 coding DNA: TGTGCCAGCAGCGAGCGGACCAGGGGCCAGCCCCAGCATTTT.